This is a list of T cell receptor beta chains from one sample in a study of cytomegalovirus exposure and HLA in healthy donors. Sequenced by immunoSEQ multiplex PCR; TCRdb stores in-frame clones only, minus some. This table has over 120,000 clones, 75% to 90% appearing once. The specimen was PBMCs. These receptors were obtained from a woman aged 25-40 years in good health and CMV-seronegative. CDR3s include the opening cysteine and the closing phenylalanine or tryptophan. The D gene is left open where the match is weak. Size is omitted from some rows. Given values are once, few, many or a class for expanded clones.

abundance: .
v_gene: TRBV29-1
d_gene: .
j_gene: TRBJ2-7
CDR3nt: TGCAGCGTTCACACGGAGGGCCCCGAGCAGTACTTC
CDR3aa: CSVHTEGPEQYF

abundance: once
v_gene: TRBV9
d_gene: .
j_gene: TRBJ1-5
CDR3nt: TGTGCCAGCAGCGTAGCGGGTGATAGCAATCAGCCCCAGCATTTT
CDR3aa: CASSVAGDSNQPQHF

abundance: .
v_gene: TRBV18
d_gene: .
j_gene: TRBJ1-1
CDR3nt: TGTGCCAGCTCACCCATCGGGAACACTGAAGCTTTCTTT
CDR3aa: CASSPIGNTEAFF

abundance: .
v_gene: TRBV7-9
d_gene: TRBD1
j_gene: TRBJ2-2
CDR3nt: TGTGCCAGCAGCTTAGTACCGGGACAGGGTGTCTTTAACACCGGGGAGCTGTTTTTT
CDR3aa: CASSLVPGQGVFNTGELFF

abundance: .
v_gene: TRBV7-9
d_gene: .
j_gene: TRBJ1-4
CDR3nt: TGTGCCAGCACCCCAGTGGCAACTAATGAAAAACTGTTTTTT
CDR3aa: CASTPVATNEKLFF

abundance: .
v_gene: TRBV2
d_gene: TRBD1
j_gene: TRBJ1-3
CDR3nt: TGTGCCAGCACACAGGGGGCGCCTGGAAACACCATATATTTT
CDR3aa: CASTQGAPGNTIYF

abundance: .
v_gene: TRBV28
d_gene: .
j_gene: TRBJ2-7
CDR3nt: TGTGCCAGCAGTTCAGACAGCTACGAGCAGTACTTC
CDR3aa: CASSSDSYEQYF

abundance: .
v_gene: TRBV7-2
d_gene: TRBD1
j_gene: TRBJ2-2
CDR3nt: TGTGCCAGCAGCTTACGAGGGGGCGGCACCGGGGAGCTGTTTTTT
CDR3aa: CASSLRGGGTGELFF

abundance: .
v_gene: TRBV7-9
d_gene: .
j_gene: TRBJ1-1
CDR3nt: TGTGCCAGCAGCTCCTACCCTGACGGGGGCACTGAAGCTTTCTTT
CDR3aa: CASSSYPDGGTEAFF

abundance: .
v_gene: TRBV7-9
d_gene: .
j_gene: TRBJ2-5
CDR3nt: TGTGCCAGCTCCCCCCGGGGTTTGGAGACCCAGTACTTC
CDR3aa: CASSPRGLETQYF

abundance: .
v_gene: TRBV10-2
d_gene: TRBD2
j_gene: TRBJ2-5
CDR3nt: TGCGCCAGCAGTGATACGGGGGGGCCTATTCAAGAGACCCAGTACTTC
CDR3aa: CASSDTGGPIQETQYF

abundance: .
v_gene: TRBV19
d_gene: .
j_gene: TRBJ2-1
CDR3nt: TGTGCCAGTAGTGTGCAGTACAATGAGCAGTTCTTC
CDR3aa: CASSVQYNEQFF

abundance: once
v_gene: TRBV28
d_gene: TRBD1
j_gene: TRBJ2-7
CDR3nt: TGTGCCAGCAGTTTCTCCGGGACAGGAGCGGGCGAGCAGTACTTC
CDR3aa: CASSFSGTGAGEQYF

abundance: .
v_gene: TRBV14
d_gene: .
j_gene: TRBJ2-5
CDR3nt: TGTGCCAGCAGCCCCGGGGAGACCCAGTACTTC
CDR3aa: CASSPGETQYF

abundance: .
v_gene: TRBV6-1
d_gene: TRBD1
j_gene: TRBJ2-7
CDR3nt: TGTGCCAGCAGTCACCGGGACAGGGGCTACGAGCAGTACTTC
CDR3aa: CASSHRDRGYEQYF

abundance: few
v_gene: TRBV4-3
d_gene: TRBD1
j_gene: TRBJ1-1
CDR3nt: TGCGCCAGCAGCCAAACCGGGACAGGGGTCACTGAAGCTTTCTTT
CDR3aa: CASSQTGTGVTEAFF

abundance: few
v_gene: TRBV6-1
d_gene: .
j_gene: TRBJ1-6
CDR3nt: TGTGCCAGCAGTGATGAGGTCGGGAGGGGCAATTCACCCCTCCACTTT
CDR3aa: CASSDEVGRGNSPLHF

abundance: .
v_gene: TRBV5-1
d_gene: .
j_gene: TRBJ1-5
CDR3nt: TGCGCCAGCAGCTTGGACAGGGCAGGCGGCAATCAGCCCCAGCATTTT
CDR3aa: CASSLDRAGGNQPQHF

abundance: once
v_gene: TRBV29-1
d_gene: TRBD2
j_gene: TRBJ2-1
CDR3nt: TGCAGCGTTGGGCTAGCGGGAGGCAATGAGCAGTTCTTC
CDR3aa: CSVGLAGGNEQFF

abundance: .
v_gene: TRBV6-1
d_gene: TRBD1
j_gene: TRBJ1-5
CDR3nt: TGTGCCAGCAGTCGACAGGGGGTTGATCAGCCCCAGCATTTT
CDR3aa: CASSRQGVDQPQHF

abundance: .
v_gene: TRBV29-1
d_gene: .
j_gene: TRBJ1-1
CDR3nt: TGCAGCGTTGACCAGGGGAAGGGTACTGAAGCTTTCTTT
CDR3aa: CSVDQGKGTEAFF

abundance: .
v_gene: TRBV4-1
d_gene: .
j_gene: TRBJ2-3
CDR3nt: TGCGCCAGCAGCCAAGTCCAAACAGATACGCAGTATTTT
CDR3aa: CASSQVQTDTQYF

abundance: .
v_gene: TRBV19
d_gene: .
j_gene: TRBJ1-5
CDR3nt: TGTGCCTCGCAAGGACAGAGCTACAATCAGCCCCAGCATTTT
CDR3aa: CASQGQSYNQPQHF

abundance: .
v_gene: TRBV5-4
d_gene: TRBD1
j_gene: TRBJ1-2
CDR3nt: TGTGCCAGCAGCCCCTGGGACAGCTACTATGGCTACACCTTC
CDR3aa: CASSPWDSYYGYTF

abundance: .
v_gene: TRBV4-3
d_gene: .
j_gene: TRBJ2-7
CDR3nt: TGCGCCAGCAGCCAAGAACAGGGCCCCTACGAGCAGTACTTC
CDR3aa: CASSQEQGPYEQYF

abundance: once
v_gene: TRBV6-5
d_gene: .
j_gene: TRBJ2-1
CDR3nt: TGTGCCAGCAGTTACTCCCTAGATTACAATGAGCAGTTCTTC
CDR3aa: CASSYSLDYNEQFF